Listed here is a single T cell receptor (beta chain). The antigen is undetermined. DNA at about 210 ng, around 30,000 T cell genomes, went into sorted-subset replicate PCRs. This table comes from immunoSEQ multiplex PCR, and its TCRdb copy is limited to in-frame clones, with some not included. The table lists more than 1,200,000 clones, approximately 98.5% of them singletons. This entry is derived from a study of shared clonotypes between healthy human individuals. Study-level background: Per donor, three plates held CD4 naive cells, three held CD4 memory, two held CD8 naive and one held CD8 memory. Study conclusions and caveats: Generally, naive subsets came out with larger estimated richness than memory subsets.

This TCR was recovered from a man aged 30 to 45 in good health. Sequencing used naive CD4+ T cells sorted from blood. The subset was: CD45RA+ positively selected.

CDR3 in amino acids: CASQRELADTQYF. The CDR3 bases are TGTGCCAGCCAGCGGGAGTTGGCAGATACGCAGTATTTT. This sequence joins TRBV9 and TRBJ2-3; 8 bases line up with TRBD2. Germline-derived CDR1 and CDR2 are SGDLS and YYNGEE. The CDR3 runs 13 residues. The trim removed 7 bases at V and 4 bases at J, leaving 5 bases unmatched.